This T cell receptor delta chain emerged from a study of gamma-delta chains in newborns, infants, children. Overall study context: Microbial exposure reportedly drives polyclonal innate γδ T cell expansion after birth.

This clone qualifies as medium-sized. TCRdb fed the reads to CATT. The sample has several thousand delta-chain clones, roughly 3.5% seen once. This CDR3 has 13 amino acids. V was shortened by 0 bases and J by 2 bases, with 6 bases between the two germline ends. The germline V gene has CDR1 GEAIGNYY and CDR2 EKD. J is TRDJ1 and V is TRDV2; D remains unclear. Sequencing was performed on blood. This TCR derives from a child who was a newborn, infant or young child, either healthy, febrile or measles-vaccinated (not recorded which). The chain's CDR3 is CACDTWETDKLIF. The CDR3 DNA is TGTGCCTGTGACACCTGGGAAACCGATAAACTCATCTTT.